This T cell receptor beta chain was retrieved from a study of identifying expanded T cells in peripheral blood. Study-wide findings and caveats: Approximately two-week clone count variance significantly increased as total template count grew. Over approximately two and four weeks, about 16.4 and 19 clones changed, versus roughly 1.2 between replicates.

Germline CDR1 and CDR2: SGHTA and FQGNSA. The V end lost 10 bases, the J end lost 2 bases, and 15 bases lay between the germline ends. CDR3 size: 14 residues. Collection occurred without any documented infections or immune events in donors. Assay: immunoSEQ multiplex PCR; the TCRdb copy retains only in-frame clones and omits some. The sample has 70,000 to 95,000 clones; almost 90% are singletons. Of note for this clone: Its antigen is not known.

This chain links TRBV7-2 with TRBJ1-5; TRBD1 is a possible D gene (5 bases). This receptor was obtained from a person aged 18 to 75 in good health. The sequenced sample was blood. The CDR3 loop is CAIEVGGGNQPQHF. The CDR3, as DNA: TGTGCCATCGAGGTCGGGGGAGGCAATCAGCCCCAGCATTTT. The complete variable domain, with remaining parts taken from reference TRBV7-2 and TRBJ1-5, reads GAGVSQSPSNKVTEKGKDVELRCDPISGHTALYWYRQSLGQGLEFLIYFQGNSAPDKSGLPSDRFSAERTGGSVSTLTIQRTQQEDSAVYLCAIEVGGGNQPQHFGDGTRLSIL.